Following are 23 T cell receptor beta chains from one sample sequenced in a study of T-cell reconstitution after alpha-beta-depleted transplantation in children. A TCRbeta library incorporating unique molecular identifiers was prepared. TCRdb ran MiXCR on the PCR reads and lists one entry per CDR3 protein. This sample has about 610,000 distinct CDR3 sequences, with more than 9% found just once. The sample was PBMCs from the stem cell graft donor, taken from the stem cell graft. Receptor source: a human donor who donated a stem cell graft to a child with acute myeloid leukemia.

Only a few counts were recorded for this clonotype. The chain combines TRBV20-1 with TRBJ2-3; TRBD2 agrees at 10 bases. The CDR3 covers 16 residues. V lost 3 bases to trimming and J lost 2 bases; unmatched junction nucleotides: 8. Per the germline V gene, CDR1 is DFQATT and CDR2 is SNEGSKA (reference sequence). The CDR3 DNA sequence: TGCAGTGCTAGGACGCTAGCGGGAGAGGCCACAGATACGCAGTATTTT. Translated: CSARTLAGEATDTQYF.

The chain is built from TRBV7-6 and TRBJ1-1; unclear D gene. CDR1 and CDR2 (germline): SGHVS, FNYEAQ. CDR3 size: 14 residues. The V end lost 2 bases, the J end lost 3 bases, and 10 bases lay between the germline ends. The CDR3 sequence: CASSLKVGDTEAFF. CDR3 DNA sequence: TGTGCCAGCAGCTTAAAAGTCGGGGACACTGAAGCTTTCTTT.

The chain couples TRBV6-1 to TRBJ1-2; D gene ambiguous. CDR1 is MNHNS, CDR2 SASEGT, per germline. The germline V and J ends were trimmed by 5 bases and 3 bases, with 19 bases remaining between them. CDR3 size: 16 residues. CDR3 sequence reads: CASSRTPREPYYGYTF. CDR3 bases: TGTGCCAGCAGTCGGACGCCTAGGGAGCCCTACTATGGCTACACCTTC.

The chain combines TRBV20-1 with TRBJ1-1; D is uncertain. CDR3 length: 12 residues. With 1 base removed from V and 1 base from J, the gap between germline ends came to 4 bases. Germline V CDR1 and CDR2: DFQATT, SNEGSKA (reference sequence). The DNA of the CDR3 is TGCAGTGCTAGAGTACGGAACACTGAAGCTTTCTTT. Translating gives CSARVRNTEAFF.

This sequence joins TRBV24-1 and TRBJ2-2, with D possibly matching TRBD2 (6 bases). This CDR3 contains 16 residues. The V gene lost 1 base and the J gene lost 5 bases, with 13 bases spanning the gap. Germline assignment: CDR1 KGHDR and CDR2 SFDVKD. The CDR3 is CATSDLAPRGTGELFF. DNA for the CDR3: TGTGCCACCAGTGATTTAGCGCCCCGGGGGACCGGGGAGCTGTTTTTT.

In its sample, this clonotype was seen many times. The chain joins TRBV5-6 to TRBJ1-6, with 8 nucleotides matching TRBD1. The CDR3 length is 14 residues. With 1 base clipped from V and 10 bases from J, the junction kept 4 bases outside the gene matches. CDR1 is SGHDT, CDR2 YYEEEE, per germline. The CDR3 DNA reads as TGTGCCAGCAGCTTGCAGGGGGCCGGATCACCCCTCCACTTT. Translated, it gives CASSLQGAGSPLHF.

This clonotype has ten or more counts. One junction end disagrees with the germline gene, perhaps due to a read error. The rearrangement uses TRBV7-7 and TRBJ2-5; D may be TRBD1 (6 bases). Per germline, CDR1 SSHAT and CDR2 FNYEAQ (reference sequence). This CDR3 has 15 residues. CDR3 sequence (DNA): TGTGCTAGCAGCCCAAGACGGACAGCTCAAGAGACCCAGTACTTC. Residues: CASSPRRTAQETQYF.

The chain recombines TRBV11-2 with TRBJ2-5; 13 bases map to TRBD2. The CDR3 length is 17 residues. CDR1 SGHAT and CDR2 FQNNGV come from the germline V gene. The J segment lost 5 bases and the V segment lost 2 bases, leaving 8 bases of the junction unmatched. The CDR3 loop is CASSLITSGRAGETQYF. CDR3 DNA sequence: TGTGCCAGCAGCTTAATCACTAGCGGGAGGGCCGGGGAGACCCAGTACTTC.

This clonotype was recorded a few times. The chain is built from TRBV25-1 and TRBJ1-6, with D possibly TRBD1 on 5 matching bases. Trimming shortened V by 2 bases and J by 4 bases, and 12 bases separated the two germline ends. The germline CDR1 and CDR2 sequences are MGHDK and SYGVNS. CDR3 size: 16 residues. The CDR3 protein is CASSEGTGGYNSPLHF. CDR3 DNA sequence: TGTGCCAGCAGTGAAGGGACGGGGGGGTATAATTCACCCCTCCACTTT.

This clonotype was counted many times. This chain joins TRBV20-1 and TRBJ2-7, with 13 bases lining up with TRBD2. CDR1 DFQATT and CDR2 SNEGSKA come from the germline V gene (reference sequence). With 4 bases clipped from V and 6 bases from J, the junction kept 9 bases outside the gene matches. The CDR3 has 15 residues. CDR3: CSAKLAGGPTGEQYF. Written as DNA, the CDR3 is TGCAGTGCTAAACTAGCGGGAGGGCCCACGGGCGAGCAGTACTTC.

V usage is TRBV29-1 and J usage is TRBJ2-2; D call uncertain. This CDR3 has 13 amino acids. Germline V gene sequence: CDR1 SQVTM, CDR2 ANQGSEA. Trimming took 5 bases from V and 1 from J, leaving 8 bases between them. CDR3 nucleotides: TGCAGCGTTCTACGGCAGAACACCGGGGAGCTGTTTTTT. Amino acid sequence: CSVLRQNTGELFF.

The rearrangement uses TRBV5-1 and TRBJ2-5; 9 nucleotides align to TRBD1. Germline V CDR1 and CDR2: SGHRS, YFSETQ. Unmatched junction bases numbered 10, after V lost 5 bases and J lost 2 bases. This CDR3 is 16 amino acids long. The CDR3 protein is CASRGPGTGPQETQYF. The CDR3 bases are TGCGCCAGCAGAGGACCAGGGACAGGGCCTCAAGAGACCCAGTACTTC.

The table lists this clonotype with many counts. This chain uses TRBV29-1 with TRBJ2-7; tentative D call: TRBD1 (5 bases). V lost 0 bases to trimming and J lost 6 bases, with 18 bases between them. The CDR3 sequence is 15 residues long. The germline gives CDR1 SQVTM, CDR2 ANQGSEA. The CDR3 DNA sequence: TGCAGCGTTGAAGAATTAGGGCAGGGTATAAGCGAGCAGTACTTC. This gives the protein CSVEELGQGISEQYF.

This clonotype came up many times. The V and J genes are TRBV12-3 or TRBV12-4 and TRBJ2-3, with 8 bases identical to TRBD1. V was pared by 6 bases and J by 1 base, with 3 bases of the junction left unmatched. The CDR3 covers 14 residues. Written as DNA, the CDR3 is TGTGCCAGCAGGGGGACAGGTCGCACAGATACGCAGTATTTT. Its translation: CASRGTGRTDTQYF.

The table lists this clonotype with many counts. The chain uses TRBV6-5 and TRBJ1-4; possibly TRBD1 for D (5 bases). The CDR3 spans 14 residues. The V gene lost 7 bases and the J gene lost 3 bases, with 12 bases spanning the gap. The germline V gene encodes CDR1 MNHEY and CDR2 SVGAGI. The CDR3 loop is CASTTGGSNEKLFF. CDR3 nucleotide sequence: TGTGCCAGCACCACAGGCGGATCTAATGAAAAACTGTTTTTT.

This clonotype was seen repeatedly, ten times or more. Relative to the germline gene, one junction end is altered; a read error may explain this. In DNA, the CDR3 is TGTGCCAGCAGCTTCAGCGGGAGAGTATCCTCCGAGCAGTACTTC. It specifies CASSFSGRVSSEQYF. This chain connects TRBV7-6 to TRBJ2-7, with TRBD2 identical over 8 bases. The CDR3 loop spans 15 amino acids. The V gene's germline CDR1 is SGHVS and CDR2 FNYEAQ.

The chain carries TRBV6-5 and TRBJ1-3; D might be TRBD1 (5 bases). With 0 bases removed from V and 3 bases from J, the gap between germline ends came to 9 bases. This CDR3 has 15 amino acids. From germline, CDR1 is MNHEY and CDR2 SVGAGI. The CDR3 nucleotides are TGTGCCAGCAGTTACTCGGGCCAGGGTGGAAACACCATATATTTT. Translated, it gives CASSYSGQGGNTIYF.

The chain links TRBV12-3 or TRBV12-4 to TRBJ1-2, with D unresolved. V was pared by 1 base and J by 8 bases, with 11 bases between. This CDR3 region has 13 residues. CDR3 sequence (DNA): TGTGCCAGCAGTTTAGGTATCGGTGGCGGCTACACCTTC. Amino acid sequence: CASSLGIGGGYTF.

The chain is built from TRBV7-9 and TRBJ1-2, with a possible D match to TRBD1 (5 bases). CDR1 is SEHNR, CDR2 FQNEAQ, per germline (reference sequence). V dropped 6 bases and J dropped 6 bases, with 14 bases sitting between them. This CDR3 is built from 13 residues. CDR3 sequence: CASSFREPDGYTF. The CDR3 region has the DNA TGTGCCAGCAGTTTCAGGGAGCCCGATGGCTACACCTTC.

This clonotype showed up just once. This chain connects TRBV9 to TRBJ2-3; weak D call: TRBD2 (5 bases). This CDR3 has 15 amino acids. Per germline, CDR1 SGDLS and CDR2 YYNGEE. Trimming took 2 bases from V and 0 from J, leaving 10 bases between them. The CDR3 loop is CASSVLSGSTDTQYF. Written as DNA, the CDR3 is TGTGCCAGCAGCGTGCTGAGCGGAAGCACAGATACGCAGTATTTT.

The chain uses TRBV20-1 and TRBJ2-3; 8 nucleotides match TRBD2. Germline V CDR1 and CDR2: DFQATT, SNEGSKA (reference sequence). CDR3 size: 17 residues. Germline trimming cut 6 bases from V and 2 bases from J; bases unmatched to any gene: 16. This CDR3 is CSAPSLLAGYNTDTQYF. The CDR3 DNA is TGCAGTGCCCCCTCTCTTCTAGCGGGCTATAACACAGATACGCAGTATTTT.

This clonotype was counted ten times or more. CDR3: CASSQGGTEYEQYF. DNA for the CDR3: TGCGCCAGCAGCCAAGGGGGGACAGAGTACGAGCAGTACTTC. The chain joins TRBV4-3 to TRBJ2-7; 7 bases line up with TRBD1. Germline lookup yields CDR1 LGHNA and CDR2 YSLEER. CDR3 size: 14 residues. V lost 1 base, J lost 4 bases, and 4 bases stayed unmatched.

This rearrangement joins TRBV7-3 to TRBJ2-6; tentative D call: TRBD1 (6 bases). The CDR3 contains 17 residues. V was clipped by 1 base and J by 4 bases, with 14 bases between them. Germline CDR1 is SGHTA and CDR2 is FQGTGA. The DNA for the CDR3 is TGTGCCAGCAGCTTAAACGGACAGCCGTGGGGGGCCAACGTCCTGACTTTC. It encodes CASSLNGQPWGANVLTF.